This is a list of T cell receptor beta chains from one sample in a study of identical twins. Each CDR3 protein gets one entry after TCRdb re-called the 5' RACE reads with MiXCR. The sample consists of a few hundred thousand distinct CDR3 sequences, nearly 15% of them appearing once. The same sample was also studied in work on yellow fever vaccine responses in identical twins.

The sample consisted of CD4+ T cells sorted from blood. The receptors derive from a woman between 18 and 29 years old in good health. The CDR3 runs from the conserved cysteine through the conserved F or W. The order of the fields is D gene, J gene, V gene, clone size, CDR3 protein, CDR3 DNA. D genes are given only for firm matches. Expanded clones are given a class, and other clones once, few, many or no size at all.

D gene: NA
J gene: TRBJ2-1
V gene: TRBV15
clone size: few
CDR3 protein: CATSVERLSAHNEQFF
CDR3 DNA: TGTGCCACCAGCGTCGAACGGCTAAGTGCCCACAATGAGCAGTTCTTC

D gene: TRBD2
J gene: TRBJ2-3
V gene: TRBV7-2
clone size: NA
CDR3 protein: CASSLQAGGSDTQYF
CDR3 DNA: TGTGCCAGCAGCTTACAAGCGGGGGGATCAGATACGCAGTATTTT

D gene: TRBD2
J gene: TRBJ2-7
V gene: TRBV12-3/TRBV12-4
clone size: few
CDR3 protein: CASSPTSGIHEQYF
CDR3 DNA: TGTGCCAGCAGTCCGACTAGCGGGATCCACGAGCAGTACTTC

D gene: NA
J gene: TRBJ1-6
V gene: TRBV20-1
clone size: few
CDR3 protein: CSARKSNSPLHF
CDR3 DNA: TGCAGTGCTAGAAAGTCGAATTCACCCCTCCACTTT

D gene: NA
J gene: TRBJ2-5
V gene: TRBV15
clone size: NA
CDR3 protein: CATSRQIQETQYF
CDR3 DNA: TGTGCCACCAGCAGACAGATACAAGAGACCCAGTACTTC

D gene: NA
J gene: TRBJ1-2
V gene: TRBV20-1
clone size: many
CDR3 protein: CSARETSSGYTF
CDR3 DNA: TGCAGTGCTAGAGAGACAAGTTCTGGCTACACCTTC

D gene: NA
J gene: TRBJ1-1
V gene: TRBV7-9
clone size: NA
CDR3 protein: CASRSPGNTEAFF
CDR3 DNA: TGTGCCAGCAGGTCCCCCGGGAACACTGAAGCTTTCTTT

D gene: TRBD2
J gene: TRBJ2-1
V gene: TRBV4-1
clone size: few
CDR3 protein: CASSSGAGRYNEQFF
CDR3 DNA: TGCGCCAGCAGCAGTGGAGCGGGGCGCTACAATGAGCAGTTCTTC

D gene: NA
J gene: TRBJ1-3
V gene: TRBV20-1
clone size: NA
CDR3 protein: CSAETNSGNTIYF
CDR3 DNA: TGCAGTGCTGAGACAAACTCTGGAAACACCATATATTTT

D gene: TRBD1
J gene: TRBJ2-2
V gene: TRBV5-1
clone size: few
CDR3 protein: CASSPPWTGVGELFF
CDR3 DNA: TGCGCCAGCAGCCCGCCCTGGACAGGGGTCGGGGAGCTGTTTTTT

D gene: NA
J gene: TRBJ1-4
V gene: TRBV28
clone size: few
CDR3 protein: CASSLGGVTTNEKLFF
CDR3 DNA: TGTGCCAGCAGTTTGGGGGGCGTAACAACTAATGAAAAACTGTTTTTT

D gene: TRBD2
J gene: TRBJ2-2
V gene: TRBV5-5
clone size: NA
CDR3 protein: CASSSLAAGELFF
CDR3 DNA: TGTGCCAGCAGCTCCCTAGCGGCCGGGGAGCTGTTTTTT

D gene: TRBD1
J gene: TRBJ2-5
V gene: TRBV3-1
clone size: NA
CDR3 protein: CASSLSDRGPGTQYF
CDR3 DNA: TGTGCCAGCAGCCTCTCGGACAGGGGGCCGGGGACCCAGTACTTC

D gene: NA
J gene: TRBJ1-2
V gene: TRBV3-1
clone size: few
CDR3 protein: CASSQEFRWATGTNYGYTF
CDR3 DNA: TGTGCCAGCAGCCAAGAGTTCCGCTGGGCGACAGGCACTAACTATGGCTACACCTTC

D gene: NA
J gene: TRBJ2-5
V gene: TRBV5-1
clone size: few
CDR3 protein: CASSKGVRETQYF
CDR3 DNA: TGCGCCAGCAGCAAGGGGGTCAGGGAGACCCAGTACTTC

D gene: TRBD1
J gene: TRBJ1-2
V gene: TRBV20-1
clone size: NA
CDR3 protein: CSARERTGHTF
CDR3 DNA: TGCAGTGCTAGAGAACGGACAGGGCATACCTTC

D gene: TRBD1
J gene: TRBJ1-5
V gene: TRBV6-1
clone size: NA
CDR3 protein: CASIRDRAGQPQHF
CDR3 DNA: TGTGCCAGCATCAGAGACAGGGCAGGTCAGCCCCAGCATTTT

D gene: NA
J gene: TRBJ1-1
V gene: TRBV5-1
clone size: few
CDR3 protein: CASFEGTNTEAFF
CDR3 DNA: TGCGCCAGCTTTGAAGGGACGAACACTGAAGCTTTCTTT

D gene: NA
J gene: TRBJ2-2
V gene: TRBV3-1
clone size: NA
CDR3 protein: CASSPAGRPGELFF
CDR3 DNA: TGTGCCAGCAGCCCGGCCGGGCGGCCCGGGGAGCTGTTTTTT

D gene: NA
J gene: TRBJ1-2
V gene: TRBV25-1
clone size: NA
CDR3 protein: CASAKGEGEGYGYTF
CDR3 DNA: TGTGCCAGCGCAAAGGGGGAGGGGGAGGGCTATGGCTACACCTTC

D gene: NA
J gene: TRBJ2-2
V gene: TRBV12-3/TRBV12-4
clone size: few
CDR3 protein: CASSFSGPTGELFF
CDR3 DNA: TGTGCCAGCAGTTTTAGCGGTCCCACCGGGGAGCTGTTTTTT

D gene: NA
J gene: TRBJ2-7
V gene: TRBV2
clone size: NA
CDR3 protein: CASSSPGTHEQYF
CDR3 DNA: TGTGCCAGCAGCAGTCCCGGGACTCACGAGCAGTACTTC

D gene: TRBD1
J gene: TRBJ2-7
V gene: TRBV6-1
clone size: NA
CDR3 protein: CASRWTGGSSYEQYF
CDR3 DNA: TGTGCCAGCAGATGGACAGGGGGAAGCTCCTACGAGCAGTACTTC

D gene: NA
J gene: TRBJ1-6
V gene: TRBV12-3/TRBV12-4
clone size: NA
CDR3 protein: CASSPGTGNSPLHF
CDR3 DNA: TGTGCCAGCAGTCCCGGAACCGGTAATTCACCCCTCCACTTT

D gene: TRBD1
J gene: TRBJ1-5
V gene: TRBV24-1
clone size: NA
CDR3 protein: CATSDSGTGSNQPQHF
CDR3 DNA: TGTGCCACCAGTGACTCCGGGACAGGTAGCAATCAGCCCCAGCATTTT

D gene: TRBD2
J gene: TRBJ2-1
V gene: TRBV20-1
clone size: NA
CDR3 protein: CSASPAGGPYNEQFF
CDR3 DNA: TGCAGTGCTAGTCCCGCGGGAGGGCCCTACAATGAGCAGTTCTTC

D gene: TRBD2
J gene: TRBJ2-1
V gene: TRBV6-1
clone size: few
CDR3 protein: CASSQRTSGTYNEQFF
CDR3 DNA: TGTGCCAGCAGTCAAAGGACTAGCGGGACATACAATGAGCAGTTCTTC

D gene: NA
J gene: TRBJ2-7
V gene: TRBV7-8
clone size: NA
CDR3 protein: CASSLAVDSLTYEQYF
CDR3 DNA: TGTGCCAGCAGCTTAGCGGTCGATAGCCTTACCTACGAGCAGTACTTC

D gene: TRBD1
J gene: TRBJ1-3
V gene: TRBV12-3/TRBV12-4
clone size: NA
CDR3 protein: CASSLRDRDTGNTIYF
CDR3 DNA: TGTGCCAGCAGTTTACGGGACAGGGATACTGGAAACACCATATATTTT

D gene: TRBD1
J gene: TRBJ1-2
V gene: TRBV19
clone size: NA
CDR3 protein: CASSRRPGTGGGRSEGYTF
CDR3 DNA: TGTGCCAGTAGCCGACGGCCCGGGACAGGGGGCGGAAGGTCGGAAGGCTACACCTTC

D gene: TRBD2
J gene: TRBJ2-6
V gene: TRBV18
clone size: once
CDR3 protein: CASSPSGGSGANVLTF
CDR3 DNA: TGTGCCAGCTCACCTTCGGGAGGCTCTGGGGCCAACGTCCTGACTTTC

D gene: TRBD2
J gene: TRBJ2-5
V gene: TRBV28
clone size: NA
CDR3 protein: CASSPPRLAGGPGETQYF
CDR3 DNA: TGTGCCAGCAGCCCCCCCCGACTAGCGGGAGGGCCTGGGGAGACCCAGTACTTC

D gene: TRBD2
J gene: TRBJ2-1
V gene: TRBV7-2
clone size: few
CDR3 protein: CASSLEWTSGANEQFF
CDR3 DNA: TGTGCCAGCAGCTTAGAATGGACTAGCGGGGCCAATGAGCAGTTCTTC

D gene: NA
J gene: TRBJ2-2
V gene: TRBV5-1
clone size: NA
CDR3 protein: CASGTTGQAMGTGELFF
CDR3 DNA: TGCGCCAGCGGGACAACAGGGCAGGCAATGGGGACCGGGGAGCTGTTTTTT

D gene: NA
J gene: TRBJ2-1
V gene: TRBV14
clone size: NA
CDR3 protein: CASSQDLALGGPPWNEQFF
CDR3 DNA: TGTGCCAGCAGCCAAGATCTCGCTTTGGGGGGGCCCCCTTGGAATGAGCAGTTCTTC

D gene: TRBD1
J gene: TRBJ1-2
V gene: TRBV7-9
clone size: NA
CDR3 protein: CASSGQGASNYGYTF
CDR3 DNA: TGTGCCAGCAGCGGACAGGGGGCATCTAACTATGGCTACACCTTC

D gene: NA
J gene: TRBJ2-7
V gene: TRBV6-1
clone size: few
CDR3 protein: CASSEGHRVSEQYF
CDR3 DNA: TGTGCCAGCAGTGAAGGGCACAGGGTATCCGAGCAGTACTTC

D gene: NA
J gene: TRBJ2-5
V gene: TRBV7-9
clone size: NA
CDR3 protein: CASSQMARTVETQYF
CDR3 DNA: TGTGCCAGCAGCCAAATGGCTCGTACGGTGGAGACCCAGTACTTC

D gene: NA
J gene: TRBJ1-5
V gene: TRBV20-1
clone size: few
CDR3 protein: CSARVPTGNQPQHF
CDR3 DNA: TGCAGTGCTAGAGTCCCGACGGGAAATCAGCCCCAGCATTTT

D gene: NA
J gene: TRBJ1-6
V gene: TRBV5-1
clone size: few
CDR3 protein: CASRDSGTLNSPLHF
CDR3 DNA: TGCGCCAGCAGGGACTCCGGGACCCTAAATTCACCCCTCCACTTT

D gene: TRBD1
J gene: TRBJ1-2
V gene: TRBV12-3/TRBV12-4
clone size: NA
CDR3 protein: CASSQWTGEYTF
CDR3 DNA: TGTGCCAGCAGTCAATGGACAGGGGAGTACACCTTC

D gene: NA
J gene: TRBJ2-2
V gene: TRBV6-1
clone size: NA
CDR3 protein: CASSDRILGNTGELFF
CDR3 DNA: TGTGCCAGCAGTGACCGAATCCTGGGGAACACCGGGGAGCTGTTTTTT

D gene: NA
J gene: TRBJ2-7
V gene: TRBV10-3
clone size: few
CDR3 protein: CAISGGGSSYEQYF
CDR3 DNA: TGTGCCATCAGTGGAGGAGGAAGCTCCTACGAGCAGTACTTC

D gene: NA
J gene: TRBJ2-1
V gene: TRBV2
clone size: NA
CDR3 protein: CASRVEWSNNEQFF
CDR3 DNA: TGTGCCAGCAGGGTTGAGTGGAGTAACAATGAGCAGTTCTTC

D gene: NA
J gene: TRBJ1-2
V gene: TRBV27
clone size: once
CDR3 protein: CASSLSPTELYGYTF
CDR3 DNA: TGTGCCAGCAGTTTATCCCCGACAGAACTCTATGGCTACACCTTC

D gene: NA
J gene: TRBJ2-7
V gene: TRBV7-2
clone size: NA
CDR3 protein: CASSLVGSTLLEQYF
CDR3 DNA: TGTGCCAGCAGCTTAGTCGGCTCTACCTTGCTGGAGCAGTACTTC